These T cell receptor beta chains were read from a single sample in a study of blood T cell repertoires in COVID-19. The repertoire was sequenced with immunoSEQ multiplex PCR; TCRdb's copy has only in-frame clones and lacks some. The data contain 160,000 or so clones, 89% of them singletons. Sequencing used peripheral blood. The receptors come from a man aged 55-75 years with acute or convalescent COVID-19. The CDR3 runs from the conserved cysteine through the conserved F or W. Fields, in order: D gene, clone size, J gene, V gene, CDR3 protein, CDR3 DNA. D genes are given only for firm matches. The size entry is marked missing in some rows and otherwise reads once, few, many or a size class.

d_gene: TRBD2
abundance: -
j_gene: TRBJ2-1
v_gene: TRBV5-1
CDR3aa: CASSALAGGSSSYNEQFF
CDR3nt: TGCGCCAGCAGCGCACTAGCGGGGGGTTCGAGCTCCTACAATGAGCAGTTCTTC

d_gene: -
abundance: once
j_gene: TRBJ2-7
v_gene: TRBV2
CDR3aa: CASTGPLVGSYEQYF
CDR3nt: TGTGCCAGCACCGGTCCCCTAGTGGGGAGTTACGAGCAGTACTTC

d_gene: -
abundance: -
j_gene: TRBJ1-3
v_gene: TRBV6-2/TRBV6-3
CDR3aa: CASSVPGASGNTIYF
CDR3nt: TGTGCCAGCAGCGTCCCAGGGGCCTCTGGAAACACCATATATTTT

d_gene: -
abundance: few
j_gene: TRBJ1-2
v_gene: TRBV7-8
CDR3aa: CASSPKPDSFRSGYTF
CDR3nt: TGTGCCAGCAGCCCGAAACCGGACAGTTTTCGTTCTGGCTACACCTTC

d_gene: -
abundance: few
j_gene: TRBJ1-3
v_gene: TRBV7-9
CDR3aa: CASSFWGGISGNTIYF
CDR3nt: TGTGCCAGCAGCTTCTGGGGGGGGATCTCTGGAAACACCATATATTTT

d_gene: -
abundance: -
j_gene: TRBJ2-2
v_gene: TRBV6-5
CDR3aa: CASRRQTNTGELFF
CDR3nt: TGTGCCAGCCGGCGACAGACGAACACCGGGGAGCTGTTTTTT

d_gene: -
abundance: -
j_gene: TRBJ2-1
v_gene: TRBV10-3
CDR3aa: CAISESGGPYNEQFF
CDR3nt: TGTGCCATCAGTGAGTCCGGCGGGCCCTACAATGAGCAGTTCTTC

d_gene: TRBD1
abundance: -
j_gene: TRBJ2-1
v_gene: TRBV10-1
CDR3aa: CASSRQGTNNEQFF
CDR3nt: TGCGCCAGCAGCCGACAGGGGACCAACAATGAGCAGTTCTTC

d_gene: -
abundance: -
j_gene: TRBJ2-7
v_gene: TRBV30
CDR3aa: CAWSTGGPSNEQYF
CDR3nt: TGTGCCTGGAGTACCGGGGGGCCCAGTAACGAGCAGTACTTC

d_gene: TRBD1
abundance: -
j_gene: TRBJ1-1
v_gene: TRBV5-1
CDR3aa: CASHNTGGTEAFF
CDR3nt: TGCGCCAGCCACAATACAGGGGGGACTGAAGCTTTCTTT

d_gene: -
abundance: once
j_gene: TRBJ1-5
v_gene: TRBV7-9
CDR3aa: CASSLDANQPQHF
CDR3nt: TGTGCCAGCAGCTTAGACGCGAATCAGCCCCAGCATTTT

d_gene: -
abundance: few
j_gene: TRBJ1-2
v_gene: TRBV21-1
CDR3aa: CASTLAKGARCGYTF
CDR3nt: TGTGCCAGCACCCTAGCGAAGGGGGCGCGATGTGGCTACACCTTC

d_gene: -
abundance: -
j_gene: TRBJ1-2
v_gene: TRBV6-5
CDR3aa: CASRKEGLEGYTF
CDR3nt: TGTGCCAGCAGAAAAGAGGGCCTGGAGGGCTACACCTTC

d_gene: TRBD2
abundance: -
j_gene: TRBJ2-1
v_gene: TRBV3-1/TRBV3-2
CDR3aa: CASSLETSGVYYYNEQFF
CDR3nt: TGTGCCAGCAGCCTTGAGACTAGCGGGGTATATTACTACAATGAGCAGTTCTTC

d_gene: -
abundance: once
j_gene: TRBJ2-2
v_gene: TRBV5-1
CDR3aa: CASSRLPTGELFF
CDR3nt: TGCGCCAGCAGCCGACTACCGACCGGGGAGCTGTTTTTT

d_gene: -
abundance: -
j_gene: TRBJ2-5
v_gene: TRBV2
CDR3aa: CASRPEETQYF
CDR3nt: TGTGCCAGCAGGCCAGAAGAGACCCAGTACTTC

d_gene: TRBD1
abundance: once
j_gene: TRBJ1-2
v_gene: TRBV6-5
CDR3aa: CASSSDRATLTGYTF
CDR3nt: TGTGCCAGCAGCTCAGACAGGGCCACCTTAACCGGCTACACCTTC

d_gene: -
abundance: -
j_gene: TRBJ1-1
v_gene: TRBV18
CDR3aa: CASSLQDNTEAFF
CDR3nt: TGTGCCAGCTCATTACAGGACAACACTGAAGCTTTCTTT

d_gene: TRBD1
abundance: -
j_gene: TRBJ1-5
v_gene: TRBV24-1
CDR3aa: CATSDPGTGFSNQPQHF
CDR3nt: TGTGCCACCAGTGATCCCGGGACAGGTTTTAGCAATCAGCCCCAGCATTTT

d_gene: -
abundance: -
j_gene: TRBJ1-4
v_gene: TRBV1
CDR3aa: CTSSQDPVRARLFF
CDR3nt: TGCACCAGCAGCCAAGATCCAGTGAGGGCCCGATTGTTTTTT

d_gene: -
abundance: -
j_gene: TRBJ2-7
v_gene: TRBV11-2
CDR3aa: CASSLDSDTTYEQYF
CDR3nt: TGTGCCAGCAGCTTAGACTCCGACACAACCTACGAGCAGTACTTC

d_gene: -
abundance: -
j_gene: TRBJ1-2
v_gene: TRBV11-2
CDR3aa: CASSLGLSDGYTF
CDR3nt: TGTGCCAGCAGCCTGGGACTCTCCGACGGCTACACCTTC

d_gene: -
abundance: -
j_gene: TRBJ2-2
v_gene: TRBV10-2
CDR3aa: CASSRGTGELFF
CDR3nt: TGCGCCAGCAGCCGGGGAACCGGGGAGCTGTTTTTT

d_gene: TRBD2
abundance: -
j_gene: TRBJ2-2
v_gene: TRBV9
CDR3aa: CASSADPSGLTGELFF
CDR3nt: TGTGCCAGCAGCGCCGACCCTAGCGGGCTCACCGGGGAGCTGTTTTTT

d_gene: -
abundance: -
j_gene: TRBJ2-3
v_gene: TRBV5-4
CDR3aa: CASSGGWGDTDTQYF
CDR3nt: TGTGCCAGCAGCGGTGGATGGGGAGACACAGATACGCAGTATTTT

d_gene: TRBD2
abundance: -
j_gene: TRBJ2-2
v_gene: TRBV18
CDR3aa: CASSQTSGGSAGELFF
CDR3nt: TGTGCCAGCTCACAGACGAGCGGGGGGTCAGCCGGGGAGCTGTTTTTT

d_gene: TRBD1
abundance: few
j_gene: TRBJ1-2
v_gene: TRBV7-8
CDR3aa: CASSAHDRAAYGYTF
CDR3nt: TGTGCCAGCAGCGCCCACGACAGGGCAGCCTATGGCTACACCTTC

d_gene: -
abundance: -
j_gene: TRBJ1-1
v_gene: TRBV6-5
CDR3aa: CASSYPGSGAFF
CDR3nt: TGTGCCAGCAGTTACCCCGGTTCCGGAGCTTTCTTT

d_gene: -
abundance: -
j_gene: TRBJ1-2
v_gene: TRBV27
CDR3aa: CASSPEHNYGYTF
CDR3nt: TGTGCCAGCAGTCCAGAACATAACTATGGCTACACCTTC

d_gene: -
abundance: -
j_gene: TRBJ1-1
v_gene: TRBV7-2
CDR3aa: CASSLAWGRLNTEAFF
CDR3nt: TGTGCCAGCAGCTTAGCGTGGGGGCGGCTGAACACTGAAGCTTTCTTT

d_gene: TRBD1
abundance: -
j_gene: TRBJ2-3
v_gene: TRBV5-1
CDR3aa: CASSLGTALTDTQYF
CDR3nt: TGCGCCAGCAGCCTGGGGACAGCCCTCACAGATACGCAGTATTTT

d_gene: -
abundance: once
j_gene: TRBJ2-2
v_gene: TRBV3-1/TRBV3-2
CDR3aa: CASSQGSTIGELFF
CDR3nt: TGTGCCAGCAGCCAAGGGAGCACGATCGGGGAGCTGTTTTTT

d_gene: -
abundance: -
j_gene: TRBJ2-3
v_gene: TRBV7-2
CDR3aa: CASTPEGTAHTDTQYF
CDR3nt: TGTGCCAGCACCCCGGAGGGGACAGCTCACACAGATACGCAGTATTTT

d_gene: TRBD1
abundance: -
j_gene: TRBJ2-3
v_gene: TRBV6-1
CDR3aa: CASSDDRGRKADTQYF
CDR3nt: TGTGCCAGCAGTGACGACAGGGGTCGAAAAGCAGATACGCAGTATTTT

d_gene: TRBD2
abundance: -
j_gene: TRBJ2-3
v_gene: TRBV5-8
CDR3aa: CASSLGGRGGTDTQYF
CDR3nt: TGTGCCAGCAGCTTGGGGGGACGCGGGGGAACAGATACGCAGTATTTT

d_gene: -
abundance: -
j_gene: TRBJ1-1
v_gene: TRBV5-6
CDR3aa: CASSPKNTAHTEAFF
CDR3nt: TGTGCCAGCAGCCCCAAAAACACAGCTCACACTGAAGCTTTCTTT